One and the same sample provided the 8 T cell receptor beta chains below, sequenced in a study of cytomegalovirus exposure and HLA in healthy donors. The PCR ran on 60 Vbeta and 13 Jbeta primers. The method was immunoSEQ multiplex PCR; TCRdb's version includes in-frame clones alone and lacks a portion of them. The repertoire holds some 67,000 clones, with 80% to 90% as singletons. The sample comprised PBMCs. These receptor sequences come from a woman in her 30s in good health and CMV-seropositive.

The chain couples TRBV6-6 to TRBJ2-5, with D possibly being TRBD1 (6 bases). V was pared by 8 bases and J by 3 bases, with 16 bases between. Germline V gene sequence: CDR1 MNHNY, CDR2 SVGAGI (reference sequence). The CDR3 length is 14 residues. The CDR3 DNA is TGTGCCAGCGGAAAGGCAAACAGGGAAGAGACCCAGTACTTC. It codes for CASGKANREETQYF.

The V call is TRBV5-1, the J call TRBJ2-1; D is perhaps TRBD2 (5 bases). The CDR3 is 16 amino acids. CDR1 is SGHRS and CDR2 is YFSETQ in the germline V gene. V shed 3 bases and J shed 0 bases, with 13 bases lying between them. CDR3 DNA sequence: TGCGCCAGCAGCTGGAGGACTTTCCTCTCCTACAATGAGCAGTTCTTC. This encodes CASSWRTFLSYNEQFF. Drawing the rest from reference TRBV5-1 and TRBJ2-1, the complete variable domain is KAGVTQTPRYLIKTRGQQVTLSCSPISGHRSVSWYQQTPGQGLQFLFEYFSETQRNKGNFPGRFSGRQFSNSRSEMNVSTLELGDSALYLCASSWRTFLSYNEQFFGPGTRLTVL.

The CDR3 DNA is TGTGCCAGCAGCCGACAGGGGAGCAATCAGCCCCAGCATTTT. This codes for CASSRQGSNQPQHF. The chain recombines TRBV7-9 with TRBJ1-5; 8 bases are a match to TRBD1. V trimming: 5 bases; J trimming: 1 base; junction bases outside the gene matches: 1. The CDR3 has 14 residues. CDR1 SEHNR and CDR2 FQNEAQ come from the germline V gene (reference sequence).

This chain's CDR3 is CASSLRTGVNSYEQYF. The CDR3, as DNA: TGTGCCAGCAGCTTAAGGACAGGGGTGAACTCCTACGAGCAGTACTTC. V and J are TRBV13 and TRBJ2-7; TRBD1 aligns across 9 bases. CDR1 and CDR2 (germline): PRHDT, FYEKMQ (reference sequence). With V trimmed by 2 bases and J by 0 bases, 5 bases remained unmatched. CDR3 length: 16 amino acids.

The V and J genes are TRBV19 and TRBJ2-6, with 11 bases aligning to TRBD1. This CDR3 has 18 amino acids. The V and J ends lost 6 bases and 0 bases, in that order; junction bases with no gene match: 7. Germline V CDR1 and CDR2: LNHDA, SQIVND (reference sequence). The CDR3: CASRGRDRGGSGANVLTF. In nucleotides, the CDR3 is TGTGCCAGTAGAGGGAGGGACAGGGGGGGCTCTGGGGCCAACGTCCTGACTTTC.

V gene TRBV9 combines with J gene TRBJ1-1, with D maybe TRBD1 (5 bases). The CDR3 length is 16 residues. Trimming took off 3 bases at V and 3 bases at J, with 18 bases between the two ends. Looked up from germline, CDR1 is SGDLS and CDR2 is YYNGEE. CDR3 loop: CASSAGGGGLYTEAFF. The CDR3 DNA reads TGTGCCAGCAGCGCGGGGGGAGGCGGCCTATACACTGAAGCTTTCTTT.

This chain links TRBV9 with TRBJ2-5; 9 bases match TRBD1. The CDR3 contains 17 residues. J was trimmed by 3 bases and V by 3 bases; bases with no gene match: 12. Germline V gene lookup returns CDR1 SGDLS and CDR2 YYNGEE. This CDR3 reads CASSEGTGTGSKETQYF. The CDR3 DNA reads as TGTGCCAGCAGCGAGGGGACCGGGACAGGGTCGAAAGAGACCCAGTACTTC.

The gene calls are TRBV7-2 and TRBJ1-5; D not certain. The CDR3 runs 12 residues. Germline lookup yields CDR1 SGHTA and CDR2 FQGNSA. V was pared by 4 bases and J by 10 bases, with 11 bases between. In DNA, the CDR3 is TGTGCCAGCAGCTCGAGGGAGGGCCCCCAGCATTTT. Translation: CASSSREGPQHF.